Listed here are 16 T cell receptor beta chains from one sample, sequenced in a study of T cells in Graves' hyperthyroidism and ophthalmopathy. TCR beta CDR3 regions were amplified from RNA. A set of HTBI primers served as the primers for a first-round RT-PCR of the TCR CDR3. TCRdb fed the multiplex PCR reads into MiXCR, producing one record per CDR3 protein. The sample has about 400,000 distinct CDR3 sequences, more than 20% seen once. Sequenced: blood. Receptors were obtained from a man aged 45-65 years with Graves' hyperthyroidism.

This clonotype showed up just once. The genes are TRBV4-1 and TRBJ2-6; the D call may be TRBD1 or TRBD2 (5 bases each). This CDR3 has 18 amino acids. V was cut by 0 bases and J by 0 bases, with 12 bases left in between. The germline CDR1 and CDR2 sequences are MGHRA and YSYEKL. The CDR3 sequence is CASSQDPGPISGANVLTF. CDR3 nucleotides: TGCGCCAGCAGCCAAGATCCGGGACCCATCTCTGGGGCCAACGTCCTGACTTTC.

This chain connects TRBV7-9 to TRBJ1-3; D is unclear. The germline CDR1 and CDR2 sequences are SEHNR and FQNEAQ (reference sequence). Trimming left V 4 bases short and J 0 bases short, with 13 bases between. The CDR3 covers 16 residues. CDR3 protein: CASSSNQAYSGNTIYF. In nucleotides, the CDR3 is TGTGCCAGCAGCTCAAACCAGGCTTACTCTGGAAACACCATATATTTT.

The rearrangement uses TRBV12-5 and TRBJ2-2; D is undetermined. This CDR3 spans 13 amino acids. Germline-derived CDR1 and CDR2 are LGHNT and FRNRAP. Trimming left V 3 bases short and J 0 bases short, with 2 bases between. Written as DNA, the CDR3 is TGTGCTAGTGGTTTCTCGAACACCGGGGAGCTGTTTTTT. This sequence encodes CASGFSNTGELFF.

This clonotype appeared many times. The CDR3 DNA is TGTGCCAGCAGTCCCAGACTAGCGGGCACCTACAATGAGCAGTTCTTC. Its translation is CASSPRLAGTYNEQFF. This chain links TRBV2 with TRBJ2-1; 10 bases are shared with TRBD2. Looked up from germline, CDR1 is SNHLY and CDR2 is FYNNEI. The CDR3 extends over 16 amino acids. Losses at the gene ends were 5 bases for V and 2 bases for J; bases not matched to a gene: 6.

This clonotype was detected many times. The chain is built from TRBV11-2 and TRBJ2-1; TRBD2 matches at 10 bases. Germline V gene lookup returns CDR1 SGHAT and CDR2 FQNNGV. The CDR3 has 14 residues. Trimming at V came to 5 bases and at J to 6 bases, leaving 4 bases not matched to a gene. CDR3 sequence reads: CASSRLAGSNEQFF. The CDR3 DNA sequence: TGTGCCAGCAGCCGACTAGCGGGTTCCAATGAGCAGTTCTTC. Drawing the rest from reference TRBV11-2 and TRBJ2-1, the complete variable domain is EAGVAQSPRYKIIEKRQSVAFWCNPISGHATLYWYQQILGQGPKLLIQFQNNGVVDDSQLPKDRFSAERLKGVDSTLKIQPAKLEDSAVYLCASSRLAGSNEQFFGPGTRLTVL.

This chain uses TRBV6-1 with TRBJ2-7; the D is unclear. Per the germline V gene, CDR1 is MNHNS and CDR2 is SASEGT. Trimming pared 7 bases from V and 1 base from J, leaving 11 bases between. The CDR3 runs to 13 residues. CDR3 nucleotides: TGTGCCAGCAACCTTGGGTTTTCCTACGAGCAGTACTTC. It yields the protein CASNLGFSYEQYF.

The rearrangement links TRBV5-1 to TRBJ2-2; D is uncertain. The germline V and J ends were trimmed by 0 bases and 5 bases, with 2 bases remaining between them. CDR3 length: 12 residues. In germline, CDR1 is SGHRS, CDR2 YFSETQ. The CDR3 loop is CASSLETGELFF. Written as DNA, the CDR3 is TGCGCCAGCAGCTTGGAGACCGGGGAGCTGTTTTTT.

This chain links TRBV12-3 or TRBV12-4 with TRBJ2-3, with 7 bases aligning to TRBD2. Trimming cost V 7 bases and J 4 bases; bases outside gene matches: 11. This CDR3 has 15 residues. The CDR3 here is CASTFGGGRADTQYF. DNA for the CDR3: TGTGCCAGCACATTTGGTGGTGGGAGGGCAGATACGCAGTATTTT.

The chain combines TRBV6-9 with TRBJ2-2; D uncertain. V was cut by 6 bases and J by 5 bases, with 13 bases left in between. There are 14 residues in the CDR3. Germline-derived CDR1 and CDR2 are MNHGY and SVAAGI. The CDR3 is CASRRTLGTGELFF. CDR3 nucleotide sequence: TGTGCCAGCAGGAGGACCTTGGGGACCGGGGAGCTGTTTTTT.

The count of this clonotype is one. The chain carries TRBV2 and TRBJ2-1; 8 bases line up with TRBD2. The CDR3 runs 15 residues. J lost 0 bases, V lost 6 bases, and 4 bases had no gene match. Germline assignment: CDR1 SNHLY and CDR2 FYNNEI. CDR3 amino acids: CASRPGLDSYNEQFF. DNA of the CDR3: TGTGCCAGCAGGCCGGGACTAGACTCCTACAATGAGCAGTTCTTC. Full variable domain (rest looked up from reference TRBV2 and TRBJ2-1): EPEVTQTPSHQVTQMGQEVILRCVPISNHLYFYWYRQILGQKVEFLVSFYNNEISEKSEIFDDQFSVERPDGSNFTLKIRSTKLEDSAMYFCASRPGLDSYNEQFFGPGTRLTVL.

This clonotype has more than one count but fewer than ten. Compared with germline, one end of the junction differs, possibly owing to a read error. The chain carries TRBV24-1 and TRBJ1-1; possibly TRBD1 for D (6 bases). This CDR3 contains 13 residues. Germline V lookup: CDR1 KGHDR, CDR2 SFDVKD. CDR3 sequence reads: CATSDGGRTEALF. For the CDR3, the DNA is TGTGCCACCAGTGATGGGGGGCGCACTGAAGCTCTCTTT.

In this sample, this clonotype turned up a few times. This chain joins TRBV5-5 and TRBJ2-5; tentatively, D is TRBD1 (5 bases). V dropped 2 bases and J dropped 5 bases, with 10 bases sitting between them. The CDR3 loop spans 13 amino acids. Germline-derived CDR1 and CDR2 are SGHKS and YYEKEE (reference sequence). The CDR3 nucleotides read TGTGCCAGCAGCTTTGTAGCAGGGGAGACCCAGTACTTC. Amino acids: CASSFVAGETQYF.

This clonotype was seen a handful of times. The chain uses TRBV28 and TRBJ2-2; TRBD2 might be the D (6 bases). This CDR3 region has 14 residues. The germline gives CDR1 MDHEN, CDR2 SYDVKM. V lost 6 bases to trimming and J lost 8 bases, with 16 bases between them. CDR3 bases: TGTGCCAGCAGCCCGGGACTTCTGGCTGGGGAGCTGTTTTTT. Translating gives CASSPGLLAGELFF.

Ten or more counts support this clonotype. This chain uses TRBV11-2 with TRBJ2-7; 13 bases align to TRBD2. The CDR3 extends over 15 amino acids. Germline V gene data show CDR1 as SGHAT and CDR2 as FQNNGV. V lost 6 bases, J lost 4 bases, and 6 bases stayed unmatched. CDR3 sequence: CASRPGLAGDYEQYF. The CDR3 DNA sequence: TGTGCCAGCAGACCAGGACTAGCGGGAGATTACGAGCAGTACTTC. Based on the CDR3 plus reference TRBV11-2 and TRBJ2-7, the full variable domain is EAGVAQSPRYKIIEKRQSVAFWCNPISGHATLYWYQQILGQGPKLLIQFQNNGVVDDSQLPKDRFSAERLKGVDSTLKIQPAKLEDSAVYLCASRPGLAGDYEQYFGPGTRLTVT.

The CDR3 here is CASSVSAGSYNEQFF. DNA for the CDR3: TGTGCCAGCAGCGTTAGCGCGGGCTCCTACAATGAGCAGTTCTTC. The chain recombines TRBV9 with TRBJ2-1; D perhaps matches TRBD2 (5 bases). The CDR3 contains 15 residues. V dropped 2 bases and J dropped 0 bases, with 9 bases sitting between them. CDR1 and CDR2 from the germline V gene are SGDLS and YYNGEE. The whole variable domain, remainder taken from reference TRBV9 and TRBJ2-1, is DSGVTQTPKHLITATGQRVTLRCSPRSGDLSVYWYQQSLDQGLQFLIQYYNGEERAKGNILERFSAQQFPDLHSELNLSSLELGDSALYFCASSVSAGSYNEQFFGPGTRLTVL.

This clonotype was seen many times. The rearrangement uses TRBV27 and TRBJ2-3; the D gene is possibly TRBD1 (6 bases). The CDR3 runs to 16 residues. The V gene lost 5 bases and the J gene lost 3 bases, with 18 bases spanning the gap. Germline values: CDR1 MNHEY, CDR2 SMNVEV (reference sequence). The chain's CDR3 is CASSPRPRDITDTQYF. The CDR3 coding sequence is TGTGCCAGCAGTCCCCGGCCAAGGGACATAACAGATACGCAGTATTTT.